The rows below give T cell receptor beta chains drawn from one sample of a study of cytomegalovirus exposure and HLA in healthy donors. Produced via immunoSEQ multiplex PCR; TCRdb's table is partial and in-frame only. The sample carries fewer than 250,000 clones, around nine tenths recorded once. Source material: PBMCs. The receptors stem from a man between 18 and 35 years old in good health and CMV-seronegative. CDR3s include the opening cysteine and the closing phenylalanine or tryptophan. The D gene is left open where the match is weak. Some rows mark clone size as missing; the rest say once, few, many or name a class of expanded clone.

>TRBV4-3|.|TRBD1|TRBJ2-7
TGCGCCAGCAGCCAAGATACGGGACAGGGCTACGAGCAGTACTTC
CASSQDTGQGYEQYF
>TRBV7-9|.|TRBD1|TRBJ2-2
TGTGCCAGCAGCTCGAACCGGGACAGGGACACCGGGGAGCTGTTTTTT
CASSSNRDRDTGELFF
>TRBV5-1|.|.|TRBJ2-7
TGCGCCAGCAGCTTGGGACAGGTCTACGAGCAGTACTTC
CASSLGQVYEQYF
>TRBV30|.|.|TRBJ2-5
TGTGCCTGGAGTCCCACACAAGAGACCCAGTACTTC
CAWSPTQETQYF
>TRBV19|.|.|TRBJ1-5
TGTGCCAGTAATGAGGGGAGGGGGGATCAGCCCCAGCATTTT
CASNEGRGDQPQHF
>TRBV14|.|.|TRBJ2-3
TGTGCCAGCAGCCAAGAGAGTCGCACAGATACGCAGTATTTT
CASSQESRTDTQYF
>TRBV5-6|.|TRBD1|TRBJ1-2
TGTGCCAGCAGCTTTGGGACAGTATCTTATGGCTACACCTTC
CASSFGTVSYGYTF
>TRBV2|.|.|TRBJ2-3
TGTGCCAGCAGACAAACCGATACGCAGTATTTT
CASRQTDTQYF
>TRBV2|.|.|TRBJ1-2
TGTGCCAGCGTTGACCGGGGGATTCAAACTAACTATGGCTACACCTTC
CASVDRGIQTNYGYTF
>TRBV2|.|.|TRBJ2-3
TGTGCCAGCAGTGTCATGGTTGCGACTAGGCAGTATTTT
CASSVMVATRQYF
>TRBV7-2|.|TRBD2|TRBJ2-1
TGTGCCAGCAGCGGACTACTAGCGGACACCTACAATGAGCAGTTCTTC
CASSGLLADTYNEQFF
>TRBV18|.|TRBD1|TRBJ1-2
TGTGCCAGCTCACCAAGCTGGGACAGGGGGCTTGACTATGGCTACACCTTC
CASSPSWDRGLDYGYTF
>TRBV30|.|TRBD1|TRBJ1-2
TGTGCCTGGAGTGTAAGACAGGGGTTGGTGTACACCTTC
CAWSVRQGLVYTF
>TRBV5-1|.|TRBD2|TRBJ2-5
TGCGCCAGCAGCTTTAGCGGGGAGGGAGAGACCCAGTACTTC
CASSFSGEGETQYF
>TRBV14|.|TRBD2|TRBJ2-7
TGTGCCAGCAGCCAAGAACGAAGTAGCGGGAGTGGGCGCGAGCAGTACTTC
CASSQERSSGSGREQYF
>TRBV6-1|.|TRBD1|TRBJ1-2
TGTGCCAGCAGTTATCGACAGGGCTATGGCTACACCTTC
CASSYRQGYGYTF
>TRBV28|.|TRBD1|TRBJ2-7
TGTGCCAGTGGACAGGGGGCCTCCTACGAGCAGTACTTC
CASGQGASYEQYF
>TRBV11-2|once|.|TRBJ1-4
TGTGCCAGCAGCTTTACTCCTTCGCCGGATGAAAAACTGTTTTTT
CASSFTPSPDEKLFF
>TRBV7-2|.|TRBD2|TRBJ2-1
TGTGCCAGCAGCTTAGAAATCCTAGCGGGCCCCTACAATGAGCAGTTCTTC
CASSLEILAGPYNEQFF
>TRBV7-2|.|.|TRBJ1-5
TGTGCCAGCAGCTTAGCGTTGCGTCAGCCCCAGCATTTT
CASSLALRQPQHF
>TRBV7-6|once|TRBD2|TRBJ2-1
TGTGCCAGCAGCTCACTAGCGGGGGGGCCCCGGTTACTAAATGAGCAGTTCTTC
CASSSLAGGPRLLNEQFF
>TRBV19|.|.|TRBJ2-5
TGTGCCAGTAGTATTCCAGGGCAAGAGACCCAGTACTTC
CASSIPGQETQYF
>TRBV7-9|.|TRBD1|TRBJ2-5
TGTGCCAGCTTAAGGGGGCCGGAGACCCAGTACTTC
CASLRGPETQYF
>TRBV11-2|.|.|TRBJ2-5
TGTGCCAGCAGCTTAGATGTCCAGGGAGAGACCCAGTACTTC
CASSLDVQGETQYF
>TRBV5-1|.|.|TRBJ2-6
TGCGCCAGCAGCTCTAGCTCTGGGGCCAACGTCCTGACTTTC
CASSSSSGANVLTF
>TRBV27|.|TRBD1|TRBJ2-7
TGTGCCAGCAGCCGGAACAGGGGGCCCTACGAGCAGTACTTC
CASSRNRGPYEQYF
>TRBV6-1|few|.|TRBJ1-2
TGTGCCAGCAGTGAAGCGGGTCAGGGAGGTAACTATGGCTACACCTTC
CASSEAGQGGNYGYTF
>TRBV5-4|few|.|TRBJ1-2
TGTGCCAGCAGCTTCCTTTTGACAGATCACTATGGCTACACCTTC
CASSFLLTDHYGYTF
>TRBV28|.|.|TRBJ1-1
TGTGCCAGCAGTTTGACAGCTATGAACACTGAAGCTTTCTTT
CASSLTAMNTEAFF
>TRBV7-2|.|.|TRBJ1-1
TGTGCCAGCAGCTGGATCACAGGTGGGGAAACTGAAGCTTTCTTT
CASSWITGGETEAFF
>TRBV7-6|.|TRBD2|TRBJ2-1
TGTGCCAGCAGCTCCGGGACTAGGTGGCATGAGCAGTTCTTC
CASSSGTRWHEQFF
>TRBV9|.|.|TRBJ2-6
TGTGCCAGCAGCGTAGCAGTCGGACACTCTGGGGCCAACGTCCTGACTTTC
CASSVAVGHSGANVLTF
>TRBV6-5|.|.|TRBJ2-3
TGTGCCAGCAGCGAGACAGGCCGTACGCAGTATTTT
CASSETGRTQYF
>TRBV5-1|.|.|TRBJ2-5
TGCGCCAGCAGCTTGGCCGGGAAAGAGACCCAGTACTTC
CASSLAGKETQYF
>TRBV27|.|TRBD2|TRBJ2-7
TGTGCCAGCAAAGAGGGGCGGGAGGGCTACGAGCAGTACTTC
CASKEGREGYEQYF
>TRBV7-2|.|.|TRBJ1-2
TGTGCCAGCCATAGGGGGAACTATGGCTACACCTTC
CASHRGNYGYTF
>TRBV19|.|TRBD2|TRBJ2-7
TGTGCCAGTAGTATTCTAGCGGGGGGCCGATCCTACGAGCAGTACTTC
CASSILAGGRSYEQYF
>TRBV28|.|.|TRBJ1-5
TGTGCCAGCAGTTCCCAGGGCGGTGGCAATCAGCCCCAGCATTTT
CASSSQGGGNQPQHF
>TRBV4-3|.|.|TRBJ1-6
TGCGCCAGTAGAGACTCCTCGAGCTCCTATAATTCACCCCTCCACTTT
CASRDSSSSYNSPLHF
>TRBV18|.|.|TRBJ2-2
TGTGCCAGCTCACCATCCGGGGATGCGAACACCGGGGAGCTGTTTTTT
CASSPSGDANTGELFF
>TRBV6-5|.|TRBD1|TRBJ1-6
TGTGCCAGCAGTTACTCGAGGGGACAGGGAACGTCACCCCTCCACTTT
CASSYSRGQGTSPLHF